This T cell receptor beta chain came from a study of CD8+ T cells in alopecia areata. RNA extraction was followed by reverse transcription into cDNA, which acted as the sequencing template. TCRdb keeps only in-frame clones here, not all; method: immunoSEQ multiplex PCR. The sample includes some 150,000 clones, roughly 50% seen only once; the top ten take nearly 6.5%. This clone was counted only a few times. Its antigen is unknown. Study-wide findings and caveats: Sharing of TCR sequences between patients (possibly for HLA-related reasons) was less clear than in mice. Affected scalp, especially in alopecia totalis/universalis, had a higher clonality than normal scalp did.

The source was CD4+ T cells sorted from blood, collected at week 0. The source of this sequence is a human donor with alopecia areata.

DNA for the CDR3: TGCGCCAGCAGCTTGACTCTAGCTAGCTACGAGCAGTACTTC. This codes for CASSLTLASYEQYF. The chain is built from TRBV5-1 and TRBJ2-7; D is possibly TRBD2 (5 bases). CDR3 length equals 14 residues. Germline V gene data show CDR1 as SGHRS and CDR2 as YFSETQ. V was shortened by 1 base and J by 3 bases, with 11 bases between the two germline ends.